Listed below are T cell receptor beta chains from one sample, sequenced in a study of blood T cell repertoires in COVID-19. Some clones are missing from TCRdb's copy, which holds only in-frame ones; the method was immunoSEQ multiplex PCR. The sample records roughly 390,000 clones, more than 70% being singletons. Specimen: peripheral blood. The receptors come from a woman in her 30s with COVID-19, enrolled during active disease. The CDR3 runs from the conserved cysteine through the conserved F or W. Each record gives: V gene, D gene, CDR3 protein. A D gene is named only where the DNA matches it firmly.

TRBV19 | TRBD2 | CASSPELAGEPIYNEQFF
TRBV7-2 | . | CASSSGGTPGELFF
TRBV7-9 | . | CASSSLVTKNIQYF
TRBV12-3/TRBV12-4 | . | CASSFSSNQPQHF
TRBV9 | . | CASSVVGETEAFF
TRBV5-1 | TRBD2 | CASSTTLAEASYNEQFF
TRBV2 | . | CASRDLGLTAYEQYF
TRBV6-5 | . | CASSPWGADTQYF
TRBV27 | . | CASSLSPLAKNIQYF
TRBV28 | TRBD1 | CASSSPTRDRSQGQYF
TRBV21-1 | . | CASSKEGGPRVTEAFF
TRBV4-2 | . | CASSQDGARSNQPQHF